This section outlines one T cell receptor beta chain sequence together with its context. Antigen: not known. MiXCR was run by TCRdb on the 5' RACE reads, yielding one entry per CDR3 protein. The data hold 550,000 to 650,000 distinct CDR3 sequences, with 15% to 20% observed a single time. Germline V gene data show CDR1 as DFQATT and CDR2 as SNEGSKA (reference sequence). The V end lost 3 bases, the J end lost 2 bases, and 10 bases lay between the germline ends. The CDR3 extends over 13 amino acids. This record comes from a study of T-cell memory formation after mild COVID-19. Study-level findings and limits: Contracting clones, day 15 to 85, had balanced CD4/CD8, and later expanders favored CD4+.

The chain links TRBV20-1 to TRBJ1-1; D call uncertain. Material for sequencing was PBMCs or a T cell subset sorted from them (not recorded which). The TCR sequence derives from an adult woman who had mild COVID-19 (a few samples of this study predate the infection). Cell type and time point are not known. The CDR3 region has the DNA TGCAGTGCTAGCTCTCCTATTAACACTGAAGCTTTCTTT. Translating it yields CSASSPINTEAFF.